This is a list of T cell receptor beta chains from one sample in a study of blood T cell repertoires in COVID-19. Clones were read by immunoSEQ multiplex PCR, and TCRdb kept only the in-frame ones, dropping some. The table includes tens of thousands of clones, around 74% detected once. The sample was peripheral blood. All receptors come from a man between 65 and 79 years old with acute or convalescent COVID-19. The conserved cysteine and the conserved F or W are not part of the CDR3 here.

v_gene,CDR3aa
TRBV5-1,ASSPGATNTEAF
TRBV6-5,ASGGQPGMNTEAF
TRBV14,ASSQIRESDTQY
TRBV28,ASSSGQGQDYGYT
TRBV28,ASSPGTGLSSGNTIY
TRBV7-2,ASSLGTLINQPQH
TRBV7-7,ASSLRGPSNRDEQF
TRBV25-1,ASSERGAGLTDTQY
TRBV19,ASSMTGNVVPQH
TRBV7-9,ASSAGQVAEAF
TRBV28,ASTADLAYEQY
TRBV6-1,ASSAPRGSSNQPQH
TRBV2,AGDGRAGANVLT
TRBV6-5,ASKAGFSTDTQY
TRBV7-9,ASSHGQGNQPQH
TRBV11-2,ASSPWTSPLSSYNEQF
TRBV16,ASSQSEAAEAF
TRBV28,ASRGLALWGEQY
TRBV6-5,ASRRDRDGNIQY
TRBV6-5,ASSSQGYGTEAF
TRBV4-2,ASSHDTGSDTEAF
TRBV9,ASSVAGVTDNYGYT
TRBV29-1,SVEIRASGSTDTQY
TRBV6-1,ASSELDGFYGYT
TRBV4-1,ASSQRGQGLTNYGYT
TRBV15,ATSRDLSGSLYEQY
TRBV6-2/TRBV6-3,ASSYSPTSGRANSYEQY
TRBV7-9,ASRGQGKAVFSYEQY
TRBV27,ASSEGNEQF
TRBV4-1,ASSQASSGANVLT
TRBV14,ASSSQAGTEAF
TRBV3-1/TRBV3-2,ASSAWDSNTGELF
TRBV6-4,ASRKGGDTEAF
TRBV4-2,ASSQHPGQGKIGNQPQH
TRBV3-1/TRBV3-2,ASSQMEGLYGYT
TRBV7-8,ASSVDNSYEQY
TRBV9,ASSLEGAGYT
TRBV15,ATSGFGREGTDTQY
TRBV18,ASSPAGRNEQF
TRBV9,ASSVGDRSSPLH
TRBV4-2,ASSPGQGTNTGELF
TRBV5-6,ASSLGSSNQPQH
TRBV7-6,ASSLGVRTSGYNEQF
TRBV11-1,ASSPSGSPNGYT
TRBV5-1,ASSRQGDPYNEQF
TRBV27,ASSKFMGGGDTQY
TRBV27,ASSLDSGEDTEAF
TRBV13,ASSSWAGDGNEQY